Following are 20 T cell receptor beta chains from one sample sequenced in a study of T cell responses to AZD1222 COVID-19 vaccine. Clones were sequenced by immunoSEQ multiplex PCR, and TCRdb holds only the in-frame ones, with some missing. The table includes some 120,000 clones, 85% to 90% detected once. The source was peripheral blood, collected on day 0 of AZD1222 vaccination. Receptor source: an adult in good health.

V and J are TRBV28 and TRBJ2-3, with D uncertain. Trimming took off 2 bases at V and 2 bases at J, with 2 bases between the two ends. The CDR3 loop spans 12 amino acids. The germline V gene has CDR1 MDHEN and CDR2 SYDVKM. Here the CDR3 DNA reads TGTGCCAGCAGTTTAGTCACAGATACGCAGTATTTT. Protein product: CASSLVTDTQYF.

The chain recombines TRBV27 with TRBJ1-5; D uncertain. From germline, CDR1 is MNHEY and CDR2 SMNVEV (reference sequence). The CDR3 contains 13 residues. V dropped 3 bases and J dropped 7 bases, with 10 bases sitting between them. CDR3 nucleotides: TGTGCCAGCAGTTTTGTGGGAGGCCAGCCCCAGCATTTT. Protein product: CASSFVGGQPQHF.

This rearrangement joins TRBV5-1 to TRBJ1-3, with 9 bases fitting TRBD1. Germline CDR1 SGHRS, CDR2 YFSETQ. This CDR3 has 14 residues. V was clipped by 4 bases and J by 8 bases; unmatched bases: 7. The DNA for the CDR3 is TGCGCCAGCAGCCCGGGGACAGGGACAGACACCATATATTTT. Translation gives CASSPGTGTDTIYF. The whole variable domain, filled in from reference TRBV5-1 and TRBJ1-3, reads KAGVTQTPRYLIKTRGQQVTLSCSPISGHRSVSWYQQTPGQGLQFLFEYFSETQRNKGNFPGRFSGRQFSNSRSEMNVSTLELGDSALYLCASSPGTGTDTIYFGEGSWLTVV.

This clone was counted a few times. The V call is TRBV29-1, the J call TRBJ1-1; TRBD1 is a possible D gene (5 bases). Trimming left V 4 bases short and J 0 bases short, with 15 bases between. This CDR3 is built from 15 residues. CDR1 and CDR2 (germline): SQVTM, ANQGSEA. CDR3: CSVGPPGYLNTEAFF. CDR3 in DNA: TGCAGCGTTGGGCCACCAGGGTACCTGAACACTGAAGCTTTCTTT.

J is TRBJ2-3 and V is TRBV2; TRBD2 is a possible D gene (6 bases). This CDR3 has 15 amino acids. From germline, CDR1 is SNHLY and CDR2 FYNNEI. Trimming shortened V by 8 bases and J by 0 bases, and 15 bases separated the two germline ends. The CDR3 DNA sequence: TGTGCCAGCTGTGGGACTCCAACTAGCACAGATACGCAGTATTTT. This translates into CASCGTPTSTDTQYF.

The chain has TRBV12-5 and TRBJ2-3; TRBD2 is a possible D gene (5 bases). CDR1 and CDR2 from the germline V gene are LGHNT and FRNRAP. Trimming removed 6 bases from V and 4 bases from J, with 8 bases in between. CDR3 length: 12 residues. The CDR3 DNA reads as TGTGCTAGTGGACTAGTTGCAGATACGCAGTATTTT. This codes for CASGLVADTQYF.

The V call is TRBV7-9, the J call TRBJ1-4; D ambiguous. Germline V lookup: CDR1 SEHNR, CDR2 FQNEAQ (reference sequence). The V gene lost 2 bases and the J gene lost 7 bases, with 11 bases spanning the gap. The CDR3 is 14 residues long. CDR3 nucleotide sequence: TGTGCCAGCAGCTTAATTTCGGTTGGTGAAAAACTGTTTTTT. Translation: CASSLISVGEKLFF.

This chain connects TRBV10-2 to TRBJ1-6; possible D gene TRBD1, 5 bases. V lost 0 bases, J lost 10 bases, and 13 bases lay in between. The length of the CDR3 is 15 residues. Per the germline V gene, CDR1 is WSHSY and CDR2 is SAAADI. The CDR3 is CASSESRQGRSPLHF. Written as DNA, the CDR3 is TGCGCCAGCAGTGAGTCGAGGCAGGGTCGGTCACCCCTCCACTTT.

The DNA for the CDR3 is TGCGCCAGCAGCTTGGGTTACCAAGAGACCCAGTACTTC. It codes for CASSLGYQETQYF. The genes are TRBV5-1 and TRBJ2-5; D remains ambiguous. The V gene lost 0 bases and the J gene lost 0 bases, with 3 bases spanning the gap. This CDR3 spans 13 amino acids. Germline V CDR1 and CDR2: SGHRS, YFSETQ.

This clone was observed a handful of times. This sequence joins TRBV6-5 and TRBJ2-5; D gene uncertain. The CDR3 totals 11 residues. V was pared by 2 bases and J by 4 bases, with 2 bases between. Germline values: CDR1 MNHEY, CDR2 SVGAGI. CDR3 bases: TGTGCCAGCAGTTACGGAGAGACCCAGTACTTC. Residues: CASSYGETQYF.

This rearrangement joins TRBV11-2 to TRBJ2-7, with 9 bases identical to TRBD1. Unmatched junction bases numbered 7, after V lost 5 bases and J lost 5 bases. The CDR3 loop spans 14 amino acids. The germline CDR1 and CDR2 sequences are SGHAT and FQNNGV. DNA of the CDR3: TGTGCCAGCAGCAGTCGGACAGGGGTCCACGAGCAGTACTTC. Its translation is CASSSRTGVHEQYF.

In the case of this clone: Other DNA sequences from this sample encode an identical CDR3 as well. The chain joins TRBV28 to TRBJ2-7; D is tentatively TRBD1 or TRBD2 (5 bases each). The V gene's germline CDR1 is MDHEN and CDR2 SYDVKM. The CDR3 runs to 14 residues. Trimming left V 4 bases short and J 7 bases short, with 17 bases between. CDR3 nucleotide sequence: TGTGCCAGCAGTTCCACAACGGGACCTGGGGAGCAGTACTTC. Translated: CASSSTTGPGEQYF.

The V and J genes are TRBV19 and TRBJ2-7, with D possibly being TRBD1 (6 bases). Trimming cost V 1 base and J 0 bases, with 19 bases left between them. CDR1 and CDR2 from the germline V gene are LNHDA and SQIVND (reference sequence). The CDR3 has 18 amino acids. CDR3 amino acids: CASSIGPPGDTNSYEQYF. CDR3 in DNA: TGTGCCAGTAGTATAGGCCCGCCCGGGGACACAAACTCCTACGAGCAGTACTTC.

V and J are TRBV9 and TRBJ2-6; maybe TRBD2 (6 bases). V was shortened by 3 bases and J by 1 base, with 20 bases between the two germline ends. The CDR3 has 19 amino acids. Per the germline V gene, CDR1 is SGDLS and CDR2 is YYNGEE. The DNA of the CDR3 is TGTGCCAGCAGCGCAGGAATTTCAGGCCGGGGGTCTGGGGCCAACGTCCTGACTTTC. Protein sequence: CASSAGISGRGSGANVLTF.

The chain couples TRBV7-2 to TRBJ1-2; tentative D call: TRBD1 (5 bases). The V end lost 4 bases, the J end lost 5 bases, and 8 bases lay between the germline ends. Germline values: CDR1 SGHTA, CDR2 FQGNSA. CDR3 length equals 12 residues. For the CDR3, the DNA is TGTGCCAGCAGCTCGACAGATTATGGCTACACCTTC. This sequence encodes CASSSTDYGYTF.

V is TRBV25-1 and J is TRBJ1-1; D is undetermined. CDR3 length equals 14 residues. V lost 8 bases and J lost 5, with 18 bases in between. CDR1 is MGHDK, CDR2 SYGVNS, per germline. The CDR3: CASDAGPIGTEAFF. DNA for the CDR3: TGTGCCAGCGACGCCGGCCCAATCGGGACTGAAGCTTTCTTT.

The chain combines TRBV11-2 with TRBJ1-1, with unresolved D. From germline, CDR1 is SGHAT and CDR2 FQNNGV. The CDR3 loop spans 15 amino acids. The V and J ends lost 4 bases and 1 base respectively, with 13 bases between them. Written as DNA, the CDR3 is TGTGCCAGCAGCTCGGGATACCCAGGGAACACTGAAGCTTTCTTT. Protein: CASSSGYPGNTEAFF. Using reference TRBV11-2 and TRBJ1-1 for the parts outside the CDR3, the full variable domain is EAGVAQSPRYKIIEKRQSVAFWCNPISGHATLYWYQQILGQGPKLLIQFQNNGVVDDSQLPKDRFSAERLKGVDSTLKIQPAKLEDSAVYLCASSSGYPGNTEAFFGQGTRLTVV.

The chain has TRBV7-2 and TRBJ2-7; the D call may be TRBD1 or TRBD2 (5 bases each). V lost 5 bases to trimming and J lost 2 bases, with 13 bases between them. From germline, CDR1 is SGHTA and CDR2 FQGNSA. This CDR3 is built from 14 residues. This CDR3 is CASSPRDAPYEQYF. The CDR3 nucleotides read TGTGCCAGCAGCCCCCGGGACGCTCCCTACGAGCAGTACTTC.

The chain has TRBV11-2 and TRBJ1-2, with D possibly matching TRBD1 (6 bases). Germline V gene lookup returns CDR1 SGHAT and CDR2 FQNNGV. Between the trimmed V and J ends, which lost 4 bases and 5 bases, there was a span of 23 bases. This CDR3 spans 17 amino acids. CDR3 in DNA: TGTGCCAGCAGCTCCCCCCGTTCGGGGGGGGGCAGGTATGGCTACACCTTC. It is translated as CASSSPRSGGGRYGYTF.

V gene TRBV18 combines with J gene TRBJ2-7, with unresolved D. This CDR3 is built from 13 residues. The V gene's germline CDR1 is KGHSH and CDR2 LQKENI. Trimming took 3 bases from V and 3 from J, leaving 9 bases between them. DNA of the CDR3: TGTGCCAGCTCACCCGGGTCAAACTACGAGCAGTACTTC. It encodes CASSPGSNYEQYF.